Below are 18 T cell receptor beta chains sequenced from a single sample in a study of T cell responses to AZD1222 COVID-19 vaccine. Profiled with immunoSEQ multiplex PCR; TCRdb holds only in-frame clones, not every one. This table holds some 200,000 clones, about 94% found once. The source material was peripheral blood, sampled 28 days after the second dose of the MenACWY control vaccine. The receptors stem from an adult who received the MenACWY meningococcal vaccine as a control.

V gene TRBV18 combines with J gene TRBJ2-4; 9 bases are shared with TRBD1. The CDR3 spans 14 residues. Germline loops: CDR1 KGHSH, CDR2 LQKENI. Germline trimming cut 3 bases from V and 8 bases from J; bases unmatched to any gene: 5. CDR3 DNA sequence: TGTGCCAGCTCACCCCAACAGGGGGCAGACATTCAGTACTTC. Protein: CASSPQQGADIQYF.

With respect to this clone: Additional DNA sequences in this sample encode the identical CDR3. This chain links TRBV27 with TRBJ2-7; D may be TRBD1 or TRBD2 (5 bases each). The CDR3 covers 13 residues. CDR1 is MNHEY, CDR2 SMNVEV, per germline (reference sequence). Deletions cut 2 bases from V and 2 bases from J, with 7 bases between. The CDR3 DNA is TGTGCCAGCAGTTTAGGGGGAACCTACGAGCAGTACTTC. Its translation is CASSLGGTYEQYF.

This chain uses TRBV29-1 with TRBJ1-5; weak D call: TRBD1 (6 bases). Germline V gene sequence: CDR1 SQVTM, CDR2 ANQGSEA. The ends were cut back, 8 bases at V and 5 bases at J, with 19 bases in the middle. This CDR3 comprises 14 residues. The CDR3 sequence: CSIPGGGLDQPQHF. CDR3 nucleotide sequence: TGCAGCATCCCAGGAGGGGGGCTTGATCAGCCCCAGCATTTT. Full variable domain (outside the CDR3, taken from reference TRBV29-1 and TRBJ1-5): SAVISQKPSRDICQRGTSLTIQCQVDSQVTMMFWYRQQPGQSLTLIATANQGSEATYESGFVIDKFPISRPNLTFSTLTVSNMSPEDSSIYLCSIPGGGLDQPQHFGDGTRLSIL.

The chain links TRBV18 to TRBJ1-3; D is perhaps TRBD1 (5 bases). In germline, CDR1 is KGHSH, CDR2 LQKENI. There are 15 residues in the CDR3. Trimming took off 4 bases at V and 1 base at J, with 11 bases between the two ends. CDR3 region: CASSQGTASGNTIYF. The CDR3 nucleotides are TGTGCCAGCTCACAAGGGACGGCGTCTGGAAACACCATATATTTT.

This clone was picked up one time. The chain has TRBV27 and TRBJ1-3; D gene ambiguous. CDR3 length: 13 amino acids. Germline V gene lookup returns CDR1 MNHEY and CDR2 SMNVEV (reference sequence). V gave up 4 bases and J gave up 3 bases, with 7 bases separating them. The CDR3 DNA follows: TGTGCCAGCAGTTCAGGTAATGGAAACACCATATATTTT. Its protein product is CASSSGNGNTIYF.

By sample share, this clone is medium-sized. The sample has other DNA sequences that encode this CDR3 too. The DNA for the CDR3 is TGTGCCAGCAGCTTGGACACCCGTTCTTACAATGAGCAGTTCTTC. Amino acids: CASSLDTRSYNEQFF. The V call is TRBV5-4, the J call TRBJ2-1; no firm D call. The germline V and J ends were trimmed by 0 bases and 4 bases, with 11 bases remaining between them. CDR3 length: 15 residues. The V gene's germline CDR1 is SGHNT and CDR2 YYREEE (reference sequence).

CDR3 protein: CAWSRTESNQPQHF. DNA for the CDR3: TGTGCCTGGAGTCGGACCGAAAGCAATCAGCCCCAGCATTTT. V is TRBV30 and J is TRBJ1-5, with D uncertain. Per the germline V gene, CDR1 is GTSNPN and CDR2 is SVGIG (reference sequence). The CDR3 loop spans 14 amino acids. V was cut by 2 bases and J by 1 base, with 9 bases left in between.

The J gene is TRBJ2-3, the V gene TRBV6-2 or TRBV6-3; 13 nucleotides line up with TRBD2. The germline CDR1 and CDR2 sequences are MNHEY and SVGEGT. Losses at the gene ends were 4 bases for V and 5 bases for J; bases not matched to a gene: 3. The CDR3 is 15 residues long. The CDR3 loop reads CASSSGLAGRDTQYF. Here the CDR3 DNA reads TGTGCCAGCAGTTCGGGACTAGCGGGGAGAGATACGCAGTATTTT.

This rearrangement joins TRBV28 to TRBJ2-5; 8 positions agree with TRBD1. The trim removed 4 bases at V and 2 bases at J, leaving 15 bases unmatched. Germline CDR1 MDHEN, CDR2 SYDVKM. This CDR3 contains 18 residues. CDR3 sequence: CASSSLYLGQGLQETQYF. Written as DNA, the CDR3 is TGTGCCAGCAGTTCCCTCTACCTAGGACAGGGATTACAAGAGACCCAGTACTTC.

The chain recombines TRBV27 with TRBJ2-3; D not certain. From germline, CDR1 is MNHEY and CDR2 SMNVEV (reference sequence). The CDR3 is made up of 13 amino acids. The V gene lost 1 base and the J gene lost 2 bases, with 4 bases spanning the gap. CDR3 sequence: CASSLFLTDTQYF. The CDR3 DNA is TGTGCCAGCAGTTTATTTCTCACAGATACGCAGTATTTT.

The chain recombines TRBV27 with TRBJ2-5; 10 bases match TRBD1. CDR3 size: 15 residues. The junction had 9 bases not matched to a gene; V was cut back by 8 bases and J by 3 bases. Germline V CDR1 and CDR2: MNHEY, SMNVEV (reference sequence). The CDR3 region has the DNA TGTGCCAGCGGAAGAGTGACAGGGGGCGAAGAGACCCAGTACTTC. Amino acids: CASGRVTGGEETQYF.

The chain joins TRBV3-1 (or the pseudogene TRBV3-2) to TRBJ2-1; 10 nucleotides line up with TRBD2. CDR1 is LGHDT, CDR2 YNNKEL, per germline (reference sequence). V was clipped by 3 bases and J by 0 bases; unmatched bases: 5. There are 17 residues in the CDR3. CDR3 residues: CASSQGIAGGSYNEQFF. For the CDR3, the DNA is TGTGCCAGCAGCCAGGGTATAGCGGGAGGCTCCTACAATGAGCAGTTCTTC.

The sample holds one count of this clone. This chain links TRBV15 with TRBJ2-1; the D call may be TRBD1 or TRBD2 (6 bases each). Per germline, CDR1 LNHNV and CDR2 YYDKDF (reference sequence). The CDR3 sequence is 15 residues long. The V gene lost 0 bases and the J gene lost 8 bases, with 14 bases spanning the gap. The CDR3 DNA sequence: TGTGCCACCAGCAGAGATCGGGGGCCTGCCCATGAGCAGTTCTTC. The encoded protein is CATSRDRGPAHEQFF.

V and J are TRBV10-3 and TRBJ1-6; D is ambiguous. The V end was cut by 4 bases, the J end by 7 bases, with 11 bases between. The CDR3 totals 14 residues. Germline assignment: CDR1 ENHRY and CDR2 SYGVKD. This chain's CDR3 is CAISGMETNSPLHF. The DNA for the CDR3 is TGTGCCATCAGTGGCATGGAAACAAATTCACCCCTCCACTTT.

This clone was picked up one time. The CDR3 sequence: CASSFAGTSPYEQYF. CDR3 in DNA: TGTGCCAGCAGTTTCGCCGGGACTAGTCCCTACGAGCAGTACTTC. The chain carries TRBV6-2 or TRBV6-3 and TRBJ2-7; 8 nucleotides agree with TRBD2. Germline V gene sequence: CDR1 MNHEY, CDR2 SVGEGT. V lost 4 bases and J lost 2; bases outside the gene matches: 7. This CDR3 comprises 15 residues.

The chain recombines TRBV7-8 with TRBJ1-1; 7 positions match TRBD1. Trimming removed 1 base from V and 4 bases from J; junction bases left unmatched: 3. This CDR3 spans 14 amino acids. The germline V gene encodes CDR1 SGHVS and CDR2 FQNEAQ. Here the CDR3 reads CASSLGGTATEAFF. Written as DNA, the CDR3 is TGTGCCAGCAGCTTAGGAGGGACAGCCACTGAAGCTTTCTTT. The full variable domain, completed using reference TRBV7-8 and TRBJ1-1, is GAGVSQSPRYKVAKRGQDVALRCDPISGHVSLFWYQQALGQGPEFLTYFQNEAQLDKSGLPSDRFFAERPEGSVSTLKIQRTQQEDSAVYLCASSLGGTATEAFFGQGTRLTVV.

The V gene is TRBV5-1, the J gene TRBJ1-2; 7 bases align to TRBD1. Per the germline V gene, CDR1 is SGHRS and CDR2 is YFSETQ. V shed 0 bases and J 5 bases; nucleotides not matched to a gene: 19. The CDR3 consists of 19 residues. CDR3 bases: TGCGCCAGCAGCTTGGCCGGGATACAGGGGTGGGCTGAAACTTATGGCTACACCTTC. Its protein is CASSLAGIQGWAETYGYTF.

This chain joins TRBV4-3 and TRBJ2-7; 9 nucleotides match TRBD1. The CDR3 is 15 residues long. CDR1 and CDR2 (germline): LGHNA, YSLEER. The junction had 4 bases not matched to a gene; V was cut back by 1 base and J by 3 bases. CDR3 DNA: TGCGCCAGCAGCCAAGGGCCGGGACAGGGCTACGAGCAGTACTTC. This codes for CASSQGPGQGYEQYF.